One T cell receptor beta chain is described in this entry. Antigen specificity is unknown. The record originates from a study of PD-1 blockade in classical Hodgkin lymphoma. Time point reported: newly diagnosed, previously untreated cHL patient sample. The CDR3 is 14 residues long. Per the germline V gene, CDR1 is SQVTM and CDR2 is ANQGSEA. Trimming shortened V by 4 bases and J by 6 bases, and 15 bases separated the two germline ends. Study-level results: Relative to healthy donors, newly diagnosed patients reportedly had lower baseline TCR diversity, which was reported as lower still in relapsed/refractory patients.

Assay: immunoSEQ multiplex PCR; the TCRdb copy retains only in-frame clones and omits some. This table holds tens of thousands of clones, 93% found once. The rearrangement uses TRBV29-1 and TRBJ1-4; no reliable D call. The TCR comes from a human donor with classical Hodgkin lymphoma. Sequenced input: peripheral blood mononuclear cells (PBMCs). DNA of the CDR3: TGCAGCGTTGTTGTCCAACCCAGAGATGAAAAACTGTTTTTT. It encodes CSVVVQPRDEKLFF.